This T cell receptor beta chain originates from a study of metastatic and nonmetastatic thyroid tumors. Overall study context: It was across blood and tumor or nodule tissue from malignant and benign thyroid patients that repertoires were compared. Study findings and constraints: Significantly greater TCR beta diversity was reportedly found in malignant thyroid tumors than in benign nodules (in blood and tumor).

This clone has only a few counts. The target antigen is unknown. Germline-derived CDR1 and CDR2 are LGHDT and YNNKEL (reference sequence). The CDR3 sequence is 15 residues long. The ends were cut back, 1 base at V and 0 bases at J, with 10 bases in the middle. Each patient came to thyroid surgery without any prior treatment (of any kind). How the authors handled the data: A distant-metastasis classifier for papillary thyroid cancer was built using CDR3 differences across clinicopathological groups. TCRdb re-analyzed the PCR reads using MiXCR. Clone size and V and J calls follow TCRdb, not the original study. The table records 35,000 to 50,000 clones, more than 15% of them present only once.

The rearrangement joins TRBV3-1 to TRBJ2-7; D remains unclear. The sample taken for sequencing was blood. The clonotype originates from a female donor with papillary thyroid cancer or a benign thyroid nodule (not recorded which). Some clones in this sample may be carry-over from other donors' samples. In nucleotides, the CDR3 is TGTGCCAGCAGCCAAGGGCTATCGGGCTCCTACGAGCAGTACTTC. This encodes CASSQGLSGSYEQYF.